This T cell receptor (beta chain) comes out of a study of PD-1 blockade in classical Hodgkin lymphoma. Profiling relied on immunoSEQ multiplex PCR, and the TCRdb table lists in-frame clones only, not all of them. The table lists some 49,000 clones, approximately 91% of them singletons. Study-level points and caveats: Repertoire differences have undefined causes, possibly disease activity or prior therapy.

Time point here: newly diagnosed, previously untreated cHL patient sample. About this clone itself: No antigen is known for it.

Germline-derived CDR1 and CDR2 are SNHLY and FYNNEI. The V gene lost 6 bases and the J gene lost 4 bases, with 12 bases spanning the gap. CDR3 size: 14 residues. The receptor was isolated from a human donor with classical Hodgkin lymphoma. The chain links TRBV2 to TRBJ2-2; no reliable D call. The sample taken for sequencing was peripheral blood mononuclear cells (PBMCs). The CDR3 DNA is TGTGCCAGCAGATCCCTTAGTTCCACCGGGGAGCTGTTTTTT. Translated: CASRSLSSTGELFF.